One sample yielded the 5 T cell receptor beta chains listed below, sequenced in a study of cytomegalovirus exposure and HLA in healthy donors. The PCR made use of 60 Vbeta and 13 Jbeta primers. The table came from immunoSEQ multiplex PCR; TCRdb's copy has only in-frame clones and leaves some out. The sample holds 63,000 or so clones, 73% seen once. Sequencing input: PBMCs. Receptor source: a man aged 50 to 60 in good health and CMV-seronegative.

The CDR3 loop reads CAWSWTGSNEKLFF. CDR3 in DNA: TGTGCCTGGAGTTGGACAGGGTCTAATGAAAAACTGTTTTTT. The chain couples TRBV30 to TRBJ1-4; 8 bases are shared with TRBD1. The V gene's germline CDR1 is GTSNPN and CDR2 SVGIG (reference sequence). The CDR3 sequence is 14 residues long. Unmatched junction bases numbered 2, after V lost 2 bases and J lost 3 bases.

This clone was found a few times. J is TRBJ2-1 and V is TRBV6-7; D is possibly TRBD2 (5 bases). TRBV6-7 qualifies as an ORF whose function is uncertain. The V end was cut by 7 bases, the J end by 8 bases, with 12 bases between. CDR3 size: 12 residues. Here the CDR3 reads CASIPGFDEQFF. In nucleotides, the CDR3 is TGTGCCAGCATCCCGGGGTTTGATGAGCAGTTCTTC.

The chain carries TRBV4-1 and TRBJ2-7; 10 bases line up with TRBD1. Trimming cost V 4 bases and J 5 bases; bases outside gene matches: 8. Germline CDR1 and CDR2: MGHRA and YSYEKL. The CDR3 extends over 15 amino acids. DNA of the CDR3: TGCGCCAGCAGCCTTGCCCCGGGACAGGGGAACGAGCAGTACTTC. Residues: CASSLAPGQGNEQYF.

The CDR3, as DNA: TGTGCCAGCAGCTTGAGGGACAGCCATCCGAACACTGAAGCTTTCTTT. Translated: CASSLRDSHPNTEAFF. This chain uses TRBV5-8 with TRBJ1-1; TRBD1 agrees at 7 bases. Germline-derived CDR1 and CDR2 are SGHTS and YDEGEE. The V and J ends lost 1 base and 1 base, in that order; junction bases with no gene match: 7. This CDR3 has 16 amino acids.

The rearrangement links TRBV30 to TRBJ1-3; perhaps TRBD1 as D (5 bases). Germline V lookup: CDR1 GTSNPN, CDR2 SVGIG (reference sequence). The CDR3 is 16 amino acids. V lost 2 bases and J lost 4, with 18 bases in between. CDR3 in DNA: TGTGCCTGGAGTTCCTGGGGCAGACTCTCGGGAAACACCATATATTTT. Its translation is CAWSSWGRLSGNTIYF.